The rows below give T cell receptor beta chains drawn from one sample of a study of human T cells and chemical hapten exposure. One entry per CDR3 protein, called by TCRdb with MiXCR from the RACE reads. This table has about 77,000 distinct CDR3 sequences, around 9.4% appearing once. Sequencing was done on a sample of whole blood. The receptors come from a female donor in good health. Some clones in this sample may be carry-over from other donors' samples. Each CDR3 is given with its conserved first and last residue. A D gene is named only where the DNA matches it firmly. The size field is filled for only some rows; it gives once, few, many or a size class.

J: TRBJ2-1
V: TRBV7-2
size: many
D: -
CDR3: CASSLTGSSYNEQFF
DNA: TGTGCCAGCAGCTTAACTGGTAGCTCCTACAATGAGCAGTTCTTC

J: TRBJ2-1
V: TRBV6-5
size: many
D: TRBD2
CDR3: CASNQAGGPLIEQFF
DNA: TGTGCCAGCAATCAAGCGGGGGGCCCCCTGATTGAGCAGTTCTTC

J: TRBJ2-7
V: TRBV3-1
size: many
D: TRBD1
CDR3: CASSQDRGQVYEQYF
DNA: TGTGCCAGCAGCCAAGATCGGGGACAGGTATACGAGCAGTACTTC

J: TRBJ1-1
V: TRBV6-6
size: -
D: TRBD1
CDR3: CASRRTGRAFF
DNA: TGTGCCAGCAGACGGACAGGCAGAGCTTTCTTT

J: TRBJ1-2
V: TRBV2
size: -
D: -
CDR3: CASSDRRNYGYTF
DNA: TGTGCCAGCAGTGATAGACGGAACTATGGCTACACCTTC

J: TRBJ1-1
V: TRBV4-3
size: -
D: TRBD1
CDR3: CASSQVSGTGGTEAFF
DNA: TGCGCCAGCAGCCAAGTGTCCGGGACAGGGGGCACTGAAGCTTTCTTT

J: TRBJ1-1
V: TRBV2
size: many
D: -
CDR3: CASSERQTLNTEAFF
DNA: TGTGCCAGCAGTGAACGGCAAACCCTGAACACTGAAGCTTTCTTT

J: TRBJ2-3
V: TRBV15
size: few
D: -
CDR3: CATSRQMGSDTQYF
DNA: TGTGCCACCAGCAGACAGATGGGGTCAGATACGCAGTATTTT

J: TRBJ2-3
V: TRBV6-4
size: many
D: -
CDR3: CASSDSAGAPDTQYF
DNA: TGTGCCAGCAGTGACTCTGCGGGGGCACCAGATACGCAGTATTTT

J: TRBJ2-7
V: TRBV7-2
size: few
D: -
CDR3: CASSLVGAATYEQYF
DNA: TGTGCCAGCAGCTTAGTAGGTGCGGCCACCTACGAGCAGTACTTC